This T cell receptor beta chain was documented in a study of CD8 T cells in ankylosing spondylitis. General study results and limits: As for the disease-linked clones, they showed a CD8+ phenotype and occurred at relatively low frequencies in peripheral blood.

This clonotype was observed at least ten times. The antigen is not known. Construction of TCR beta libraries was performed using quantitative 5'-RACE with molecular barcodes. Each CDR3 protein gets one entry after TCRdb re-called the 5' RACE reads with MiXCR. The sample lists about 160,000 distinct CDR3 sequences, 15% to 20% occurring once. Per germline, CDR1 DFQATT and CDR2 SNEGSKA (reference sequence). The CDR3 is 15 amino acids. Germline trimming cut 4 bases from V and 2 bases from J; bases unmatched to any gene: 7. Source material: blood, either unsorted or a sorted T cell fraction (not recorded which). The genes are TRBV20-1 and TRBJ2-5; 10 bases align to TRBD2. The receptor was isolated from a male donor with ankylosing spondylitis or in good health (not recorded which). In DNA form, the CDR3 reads TGCAGTGCTACCGGGACTAGCGTAAAACAAGAGACCCAGTACTTC. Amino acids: CSATGTSVKQETQYF.